Presented here are 20 T cell receptor beta chains from one specimen sequenced in a study of naive and memory T cell subsets. The library had UMIs added by 3' ligation of an oligonucleotide to TCR cDNA. Amplification of ligated cDNA took four PCR rounds with SP2 and nested alpha and beta constant primers. TCRdb re-called the 5' RACE reads through MiXCR, storing one row per CDR3 protein. The data hold about 62,000 distinct CDR3 sequences, with more than 6.5% observed a single time. The receptors were gathered from a female donor in good health.

This clonotype was counted only a few times. The chain has TRBV29-1 and TRBJ2-5; no clear D gene. V was pared by 6 bases and J by 1 base, with 6 bases between. Germline V gene data show CDR1 as SQVTM and CDR2 as ANQGSEA. The CDR3 is 11 residues long. CDR3: CSVGFQETQYF. DNA of the CDR3: TGCAGCGTCGGTTTCCAAGAGACCCAGTACTTC.

This clonotype has ten or more counts. The CDR3 is CASPSNQPQHF. The DNA of the CDR3 is TGTGCCAGCCCCTCGAATCAGCCCCAGCATTTT. V usage is TRBV9 and J usage is TRBJ1-5, with D hard to call. Trimming took off 7 bases at V and 4 bases at J, with 6 bases between the two ends. The CDR3 sequence is 11 residues long. Per the germline V gene, CDR1 is SGDLS and CDR2 is YYNGEE.

Points on this clonotype: One base away lies a much larger clone, so this may be a sequencing read error. The chain uses TRBV28 and TRBJ1-5; TRBD1 aligns across 9 bases. Germline loops: CDR1 MDHEN, CDR2 SYDVKM. J lost 3 bases, V lost 4 bases, and 4 bases had no gene match. The CDR3 consists of 15 residues. CDR3 in DNA: TGTGCCAGCAGTTCCGGACAGGGGAACAATCAGCCCCAGCATTTT. Its protein is CASSSGQGNNQPQHF. The entire variable domain, with the rest obtained from reference TRBV28 and TRBJ1-5, is as follows: DVKVTQSSRYLVKRTGEKVFLECVQDMDHENMFWYRQDPGLGLRLIYFSYDVKMKEKGDIPEGYSVSREKKERFSLILESASTNQTSMYLCASSSGQGNNQPQHFGDGTRLSIL.

The J gene is TRBJ1-5, the V gene TRBV6-6; D remains ambiguous. V was trimmed by 2 bases and J by 7 bases, leaving 9 bases between them. From germline, CDR1 is MNHNY and CDR2 SVGAGI (reference sequence). This CDR3 has 13 amino acids. CDR3 coding DNA: TGTGCCAGCAGTTACGTAGGAAACCAGCCCCAGCATTTT. Its translation is CASSYVGNQPQHF.

This clonotype has only a few counts. The gene calls are TRBV6-5 and TRBJ2-3; TRBD2 agrees at 7 bases. There are 19 residues in the CDR3. V trimming: 6 bases; J trimming: 0 bases; junction bases outside the gene matches: 18. The V gene's germline CDR1 is MNHEY and CDR2 SVGAGI. The CDR3 nucleotides are TGTGCCAGCAGGTCTGGGTTTCCAGCGGGAAGAACTAGCACAGATACGCAGTATTTT. It yields the protein CASRSGFPAGRTSTDTQYF.

The sample holds a few counts of this clonotype. This rearrangement joins TRBV6-5 to TRBJ2-1; 8 positions match TRBD1. Germline CDR1 is MNHEY and CDR2 is SVGAGI. The CDR3 extends over 15 amino acids. Germline trimming cut 7 bases from V and 3 bases from J; bases unmatched to any gene: 8. The CDR3 sequence: CASTGRQGHYNEQFF. The CDR3 DNA sequence: TGTGCCAGCACCGGTAGACAGGGGCACTACAATGAGCAGTTCTTC.

Only a few counts were recorded for this clonotype. The chain links TRBV19 to TRBJ2-3, with D perhaps TRBD2 (6 bases). Germline lookup yields CDR1 LNHDA and CDR2 SQIVND (reference sequence). This CDR3 region has 15 residues. Trimming removed 5 bases from V and 0 bases from J, with 12 bases in between. For the CDR3, the DNA is TGTGCCAGTAGTTCCGGGAGAGGGAGCACAGATACGCAGTATTTT. This translates into CASSSGRGSTDTQYF.

Many counts were recorded for this clonotype. The genes are TRBV10-2 and TRBJ1-1; 7 nucleotides match TRBD1. CDR1 is WSHSY, CDR2 SAAADI, per germline. With V trimmed by 8 bases and J by 1 base, 4 bases remained unmatched. CDR3 size: 13 residues. CDR3 sequence reads: CASRQGTNTEAFF. CDR3 nucleotide sequence: TGCGCCAGCCGACAGGGAACGAACACTGAAGCTTTCTTT.

The J gene is TRBJ2-3, the V gene TRBV7-9; the D call may be TRBD1 or TRBD2 (6 bases each). V lost 7 bases to trimming and J lost 9 bases, with 20 bases between them. CDR3 length: 14 residues. Germline V gene lookup returns CDR1 SEHNR and CDR2 FQNEAQ (reference sequence). CDR3: CASILAWEDSTQYF. CDR3 DNA sequence: TGTGCCAGCATCCTTGCCTGGGAGGACAGCACGCAGTATTTT.

This clonotype was recorded at least ten times. This rearrangement joins TRBV19 to TRBJ1-5, with D perhaps TRBD1 (6 bases). CDR1 LNHDA and CDR2 SQIVND come from the germline V gene (reference sequence). Trimming shortened V by 7 bases and J by 0 bases, and 10 bases separated the two germline ends. The CDR3 length is 14 residues. CDR3 sequence reads: CASKQGYSNQPQHF. CDR3 nucleotide sequence: TGTGCCAGTAAGCAGGGGTATAGCAATCAGCCCCAGCATTTT.

This clonotype has a handful of counts. The rearrangement uses TRBV7-9 and TRBJ2-2; D remains unclear. Germline lookup yields CDR1 SEHNR and CDR2 FQNEAQ (reference sequence). The CDR3 consists of 8 residues. DNA of the CDR3: TGTGGGTCCGGGGAGCTGTTTTTT. Amino acids: CGSGELFF.

This clonotype was detected many times. The genes are TRBV6-6 and TRBJ2-5, with 8 bases matching TRBD1. V lost 7 bases, J lost 4 bases, and 5 bases stayed unmatched. Germline values: CDR1 MNHNY, CDR2 SVGAGI (reference sequence). CDR3 size: 13 residues. The CDR3 reads CASKKTGVETQYF. The CDR3 DNA sequence: TGTGCCAGCAAGAAGACAGGGGTAGAGACCCAGTACTTC.

Only a few counts were recorded for this clonotype. This sequence joins TRBV12-3 or TRBV12-4 and TRBJ2-1; TRBD2 agrees at 10 bases. The CDR3 extends over 16 amino acids. V dropped 5 bases and J dropped 5; count of bases not matched to a gene: 9. CDR3 protein: CASSPWGTSEHNEQFF. The CDR3 bases are TGTGCCAGCAGTCCCTGGGGGACTAGCGAACACAATGAGCAGTTCTTC.

The chain uses TRBV9 and TRBJ2-2, with D unresolved. There are 17 residues in the CDR3. Germline CDR1 and CDR2: SGDLS and YYNGEE. Trimming took off 4 bases at V and 1 base at J, with 17 bases between the two ends. CDR3 nucleotides: TGTGCCAGCAGCTCTTTTGGAGTACCTCTGAACACCGGGGAGCTGTTTTTT. Translating it yields CASSSFGVPLNTGELFF.

The sample holds many counts of this clonotype. V usage is TRBV29-1 and J usage is TRBJ1-1; TRBD1 agrees at 7 bases. V shed 7 bases, J shed 7 bases, and the junction held 15 bases outside the gene matches. CDR3 length: 14 residues. Germline V gene data show CDR1 as SQVTM and CDR2 as ANQGSEA. Written as DNA, the CDR3 is TGCAGCGCCGAAGCGGGACAGAGAACAGGTGAAGCTTTCTTT. Protein sequence: CSAEAGQRTGEAFF. Full variable domain (remainder filled in from reference TRBV29-1 and TRBJ1-1): SAVISQKPSRDICQRGTSLTIQCQVDSQVTMMFWYRQQPGQSLTLIATANQGSEATYESGFVIDKFPISRPNLTFSTLTVSNMSPEDSSIYLCSAEAGQRTGEAFFGQGTRLTVV.

This clonotype was observed at least ten times. The chain employs TRBV12-3 or TRBV12-4 and TRBJ1-6; no definite D call. Trimming removed 6 bases from V and 7 bases from J, with 10 bases in between. The CDR3 loop spans 13 amino acids. The CDR3 reads CASSNPSNSPLHF. The CDR3 bases are TGTGCCAGCAGCAACCCGTCGAATTCACCCCTCCACTTT.

This clonotype was seen ten or more times. This chain links TRBV2 with TRBJ2-7; TRBD1 aligns across 10 bases. Germline CDR1 SNHLY, CDR2 FYNNEI. The CDR3 contains 18 residues. Trimming at V came to 3 bases and at J to 4 bases, leaving 15 bases not matched to a gene. DNA for the CDR3: TGTGCCAGCAGTGATCCCCGGTACTTAGGACAGGGGGGGTACGAGCAGTACTTC. It codes for CASSDPRYLGQGGYEQYF.

Only a few counts were recorded for this clonotype. This chain links TRBV10-3 with TRBJ2-5; 7 positions agree with TRBD1. Germline V lookup: CDR1 ENHRY, CDR2 SYGVKD. CDR3 length equals 11 residues. With V trimmed by 10 bases and J by 5 bases, 4 bases remained unmatched. The chain's CDR3 is CATGTAETQYF. The CDR3 DNA reads as TGTGCCACTGGGACAGCGGAGACCCAGTACTTC.

This clonotype has only a few counts. The J gene is TRBJ2-5, the V gene TRBV12-3 or TRBV12-4; the D gene is possibly TRBD1 (6 bases). The CDR3 sequence is 13 residues long. Trimming stripped 7 bases from V and 1 base from J, with 10 bases between. This CDR3 is CASTRTVQETQYF. CDR3 sequence (DNA): TGTGCCAGCACCCGGACAGTCCAAGAGACCCAGTACTTC.

This clonotype was seen repeatedly, ten times or more. The chain has TRBV15 and TRBJ1-4; D remains ambiguous. Germline V lookup: CDR1 LNHNV, CDR2 YYDKDF (reference sequence). The CDR3 runs 16 residues. Trimming stripped 0 bases from V and 11 bases from J, with 19 bases between. The CDR3 bases are TGTGCCACCAGCAGAGATGAGGGAACCCGGACCGGGAAACTGTTTTTT. As protein: CATSRDEGTRTGKLFF.